The 25 T cell receptor beta chains reported below all come from one sample, sequenced in a study of blood T cells in healthy people across ages. It was with a sample-barcoded 5' primer and a J-beta primer mix that a second PCR of roughly 6 to 11 cycles was run. Each CDR3 protein gets one entry after TCRdb re-called the 5' RACE reads with MiXCR. The top ten clones hold roughly 12% of a sample with some 1.6 million distinct CDR3 sequences, 30% to 40% of them seen once. Material for sequencing was blood. Every receptor here comes from a woman under 40 in good health.

This chain joins TRBV7-9 and TRBJ2-5, with TRBD1 matching 7 bases. The CDR3 covers 13 residues. Trimming removed 5 bases from V and 5 bases from J; junction bases left unmatched: 5. Germline lookup yields CDR1 SEHNR and CDR2 FQNEAQ (reference sequence). DNA for the CDR3: TGTGCCAGCAGCAGGGGGCTTATGGAGACCCAGTACTTC. This translates into CASSRGLMETQYF.

This clonotype occurred a few times. CDR3 region: CASSDGLAKNIQYF. The CDR3 DNA reads TGTGCCAGCAGTGATGGGCTAGCCAAAAACATTCAGTACTTC. The rearrangement links TRBV6-1 to TRBJ2-4, with D hard to call. Per the germline V gene, CDR1 is MNHNS and CDR2 is SASEGT. This CDR3 region has 14 residues. V lost 3 bases and J lost 0, with 6 bases in between.

The chain recombines TRBV18 with TRBJ2-1; tentatively, D is TRBD2 (8 bases). In germline, CDR1 is KGHSH, CDR2 LQKENI. The CDR3 extends over 15 amino acids. With 3 bases removed from V and 9 bases from J, the gap between germline ends came to 18 bases. The CDR3 DNA reads as TGTGCCAGCTCACCTCCAGGGACAGCGGGAGCTGAGCAGTTCTTC. It encodes CASSPPGTAGAEQFF.

The CDR3 coding sequence is TGTGCCAGCGGTACCTTTGGACAGGGGTCCTACAATGAGCAGTTCTTC. Translation gives CASGTFGQGSYNEQFF. This chain joins TRBV12-3 or TRBV12-4 and TRBJ2-1; 9 bases fit TRBD1. V shed 8 bases and J 1 base; nucleotides not matched to a gene: 9. The CDR3 runs 16 residues.

This clonotype was observed a handful of times. The CDR3 DNA follows: TGTGCCAGCTCACCAAACATGAAGGGTTCAGAGACCCAGTACTTC. Translating gives CASSPNMKGSETQYF. The chain employs TRBV18 and TRBJ2-5; D is ambiguous. V lost 2 bases and J 4 bases, leaving 14 bases between the germline ends. Germline loops: CDR1 KGHSH, CDR2 LQKENI. This CDR3 comprises 15 residues.

This clonotype was observed a few times. The V call is TRBV12-3 or TRBV12-4, the J call TRBJ1-2; no definite D call. This CDR3 comprises 11 residues. V lost 3 bases to trimming and J lost 10 bases, with 9 bases between them. In DNA form, the CDR3 reads TGTGCCAGCAGTTTCGGGGATCTCTACACCTTC. Protein: CASSFGDLYTF.

This clonotype was counted between two and nine times. The rearrangement links TRBV6-2 or TRBV6-3 to TRBJ1-2, with D unclear. The CDR3 sequence is 12 residues long. Looked up from germline, CDR1 is MNHEY and CDR2 is SVGEGT. V lost 6 bases and J lost 7, with 12 bases in between. Here the CDR3 DNA reads TGTGCCAGCAGGGCCAGAGCCCGTGGCTACACCTTC. This translates into CASRARARGYTF.

This chain connects TRBV20-1 to TRBJ1-2, with D possibly being TRBD1 (5 bases). Germline-derived CDR1 and CDR2 are DFQATT and SNEGSKA (reference sequence). This CDR3 is 15 amino acids long. The V gene lost 1 base and the J gene lost 2 bases, with 14 bases spanning the gap. As DNA, the CDR3 is TGCAGTGCTAGAGGGGGAGGGGATAGAAACTATGGCTACACCTTC. Its translation is CSARGGGDRNYGYTF.

The V and J genes are TRBV11-2 and TRBJ2-2, with 10 bases aligning to TRBD2. The CDR3 spans 13 residues. Looked up from germline, CDR1 is SGHAT and CDR2 is FQNNGV. Germline trimming cut 6 bases from V and 7 bases from J; bases unmatched to any gene: 2. CDR3 nucleotides: TGTGCCAGCAGAGCGGGGGGGAACGGGGAGCTGTTTTTT. It encodes CASRAGGNGELFF.

The chain recombines TRBV20-1 with TRBJ1-4; TRBD1 agrees at 7 bases. Germline CDR1 is DFQATT and CDR2 is SNEGSKA (reference sequence). The CDR3 is 10 amino acids. Trimming cost V 5 bases and J 10 bases; bases outside gene matches: 1. The CDR3 reads CSASGGKLFF. CDR3 in DNA: TGCAGTGCTTCAGGGGGAAAACTGTTTTTT.

This clonotype has more than one count but fewer than ten. The rearrangement links TRBV7-9 to TRBJ2-1, with a possible D match to TRBD1 (6 bases). This CDR3 region has 13 residues. V was shortened by 3 bases and J by 7 bases, with 10 bases between the two germline ends. Per germline, CDR1 SEHNR and CDR2 FQNEAQ (reference sequence). The CDR3 protein is CASSFTGWNEQFF. For the CDR3, the DNA is TGTGCCAGCAGCTTCACAGGGTGGAATGAGCAGTTCTTC.

This clonotype has only a few counts. The chain joins TRBV7-9 to TRBJ2-2, with TRBD2 as a possible D gene (5 bases). Germline V gene data show CDR1 as SEHNR and CDR2 as FQNEAQ (reference sequence). This CDR3 is built from 14 residues. Trimming cost V 5 bases and J 8 bases, with 15 bases left between them. The DNA of the CDR3 is TGTGCCAGCAGCCGAAAGGGAGACCAAGGGGAGCTGTTTTTT. Protein sequence: CASSRKGDQGELFF.

This clonotype was counted between two and nine times. The V gene is TRBV29-1, the J gene TRBJ2-5; 7 bases map to TRBD1. Losses at the gene ends were 7 bases for V and 11 bases for J; bases not matched to a gene: 16. This CDR3 spans 13 amino acids. Germline V gene lookup returns CDR1 SQVTM and CDR2 ANQGSEA. DNA for the CDR3: TGCAGCGCTTCGAATGACAGGGTCACTGAGCAGTACTTC. It is translated as CSASNDRVTEQYF.

CDR3 nucleotides: TGTGCCAGCAGGGGGCCCGGGCCTCATACGCAGTATTTT. It codes for CASRGPGPHTQYF. V is TRBV11-2 and J is TRBJ2-3; weak D call: TRBD1 (5 bases). From germline, CDR1 is SGHAT and CDR2 FQNNGV. V was shortened by 6 bases and J by 7 bases, with 14 bases between the two germline ends. The CDR3 is 13 residues long. Looking up the rest from reference TRBV11-2 and TRBJ2-3 gives the full variable domain: EAGVAQSPRYKIIEKRQSVAFWCNPISGHATLYWYQQILGQGPKLLIQFQNNGVVDDSQLPKDRFSAERLKGVDSTLKIQPAKLEDSAVYLCASRGPGPHTQYFGPGTRLTVL.

This chain joins TRBV27 and TRBJ1-2; D is unresolved. The CDR3 covers 19 residues. Germline loops: CDR1 MNHEY, CDR2 SMNVEV (reference sequence). Trimming stripped 5 bases from V and 5 bases from J, with 30 bases between. The CDR3 is CASSLGGARSPNLVYGYTF. The CDR3, as DNA: TGTGCCAGCAGTCTAGGCGGAGCCCGGTCCCCTAACCTGGTTTATGGCTACACCTTC.

This sequence joins TRBV19 and TRBJ2-5, with 15 nucleotides matching TRBD2. Germline V gene data show CDR1 as LNHDA and CDR2 as SQIVND (reference sequence). The CDR3 spans 17 residues. The ends lost 3 bases at V and 5 bases at J; junction bases unmatched: 7. For the CDR3, the DNA is TGTGCCAGTAGTATCCCGGGACTAGCGGGGGGCTCTGAGACCCAGTACTTC. As protein: CASSIPGLAGGSETQYF.

This clonotype has just a few counts. The CDR3 DNA reads as TGCGCCAGCAGCTTGGCGGAGGGTAGCGGGAGGTCATCTTCGCGTGAGCAGTTCTTC. Its translation: CASSLAEGSGRSSSREQFF. The chain has TRBV5-1 and TRBJ2-1; TRBD2 matches 10 bases. The CDR3 spans 19 residues. Trimming took 0 bases from V and 9 from J; bases not matched to a gene: 18. The V gene's germline CDR1 is SGHRS and CDR2 YFSETQ. Filled out from reference TRBV5-1 and TRBJ2-1, the complete variable domain reads KAGVTQTPRYLIKTRGQQVTLSCSPISGHRSVSWYQQTPGQGLQFLFEYFSETQRNKGNFPGRFSGRQFSNSRSEMNVSTLELGDSALYLCASSLAEGSGRSSSREQFFGPGTRLTVL.

This clonotype has only a few counts. V gene TRBV28 combines with J gene TRBJ2-7; tentatively, D is TRBD2 (6 bases). The length of the CDR3 is 16 residues. CDR1 is MDHEN, CDR2 SYDVKM, per germline. V shed 8 bases and J shed 2 bases, with 22 bases lying between them. The CDR3 coding sequence is TGTGCCAGCGGTTCCACCGGGACTCCAAAAACCTACGAGCAGTACTTC. It encodes CASGSTGTPKTYEQYF.

This clonotype was seen just once. The genes are TRBV6-5 and TRBJ1-4, with D uncertain. Trimming left V 5 bases short and J 8 bases short, with 15 bases between. CDR1 is MNHEY and CDR2 is SVGAGI in the germline V gene. The length of the CDR3 is 14 residues. In DNA form, the CDR3 reads TGTGCCAGCAGTCGAACAGACACGGGAGAAAAACTGTTTTTT. It encodes CASSRTDTGEKLFF.

This clonotype was seen a few times. V and J are TRBV7-3 and TRBJ2-1, with TRBD2 matching 9 bases. This CDR3 contains 16 residues. CDR1 SGHTA and CDR2 FQGTGA come from the germline V gene. J lost 8 bases, V lost 4 bases, and 12 bases had no gene match. The CDR3 reads CASSYLGAGGNYEQFF. In DNA, the CDR3 is TGTGCCAGCAGCTACCTGGGAGCGGGAGGAAACTATGAGCAGTTCTTC. The complete variable domain, with remaining parts taken from reference TRBV7-3 and TRBJ2-1, reads GAGVSQTPSNKVTEKGKYVELRCDPISGHTALYWYRQSLGQGPEFLIYFQGTGAADDSGLPNDRFFAVRPEGSVSTLKIQRTERGDSAVYLCASSYLGAGGNYEQFFGPGTRLTVL.

About this clonotype itself: The junction does not match germline at one end; this may be a read error. The chain combines TRBV29-1 with TRBJ1-1; D is unresolved. Germline V CDR1 and CDR2: SQVTM, ANQGSEA. CDR3 length: 12 residues. CDR3 in DNA: TGCAGCGTTGGCCAGATGAACACTGAAGCTTTGTTT. Its protein product is CSVGQMNTEALF.

On this clonotype: A much larger clone lies a single base off, so this may be a read error. This chain joins TRBV2 and TRBJ2-7; TRBD2 matches 7 bases. This CDR3 comprises 14 residues. Per the germline V gene, CDR1 is SNHLY and CDR2 is FYNNEI. V shed 7 bases and J 7 bases; nucleotides not matched to a gene: 13. The CDR3 sequence is CASIWGLAALEQYF. The CDR3, as DNA: TGTGCCAGCATATGGGGCCTAGCGGCCTTGGAGCAGTACTTC.

This clonotype was seen just once. This chain connects TRBV20-1 to TRBJ2-7; D is ambiguous. V shed 4 bases and J shed 2 bases, with 18 bases lying between them. This CDR3 has 15 residues. CDR1 and CDR2 from the germline V gene are DFQATT and SNEGSKA (reference sequence). CDR3 residues: CSAKDEVTQTYEQYF. DNA of the CDR3: TGCAGTGCTAAGGACGAGGTGACTCAGACCTACGAGCAGTACTTC.

This clonotype occurred a few times. The J gene is TRBJ2-1, the V gene TRBV11-2; 8 bases line up with TRBD2. The V and J ends lost 7 bases and 6 bases, in that order; junction bases with no gene match: 11. CDR1 SGHAT and CDR2 FQNNGV come from the germline V gene. The CDR3 is 15 amino acids. In DNA form, the CDR3 reads TGTGCCAGCACCTCCCCGGGGACTAGGGGCAATGAGCAGTTCTTC. Encoded protein: CASTSPGTRGNEQFF.

Notes on this clonotype: A single base separates this from a much larger clone, so it may be a read error. V gene TRBV29-1 combines with J gene TRBJ2-7; D gene ambiguous. CDR3 size: 14 residues. Germline V lookup: CDR1 SQVTM, CDR2 ANQGSEA. CDR3 bases: TGCAGCGCTGAAGATCCCCAGGTACCCTACGAGCAGTACTTC. It encodes CSAEDPQVPYEQYF.